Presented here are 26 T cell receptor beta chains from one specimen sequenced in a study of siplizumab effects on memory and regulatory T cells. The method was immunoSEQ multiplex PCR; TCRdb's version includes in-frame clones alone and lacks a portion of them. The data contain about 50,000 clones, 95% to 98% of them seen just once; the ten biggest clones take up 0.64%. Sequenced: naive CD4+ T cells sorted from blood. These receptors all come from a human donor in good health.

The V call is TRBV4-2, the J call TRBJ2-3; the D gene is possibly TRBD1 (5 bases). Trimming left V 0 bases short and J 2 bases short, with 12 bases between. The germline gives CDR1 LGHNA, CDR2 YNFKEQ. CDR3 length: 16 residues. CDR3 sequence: CASSQDKSGHTDTQYF. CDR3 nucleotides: TGTGCCAGCAGCCAAGATAAGTCAGGGCACACAGATACGCAGTATTTT.

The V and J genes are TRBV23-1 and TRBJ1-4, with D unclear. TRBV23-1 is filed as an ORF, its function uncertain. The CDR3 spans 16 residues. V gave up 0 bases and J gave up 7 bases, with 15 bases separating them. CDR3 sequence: CASSQSDKDLGEKLFF. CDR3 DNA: TGCGCCAGCAGTCAATCTGACAAGGATTTGGGTGAAAAACTGTTTTTT.

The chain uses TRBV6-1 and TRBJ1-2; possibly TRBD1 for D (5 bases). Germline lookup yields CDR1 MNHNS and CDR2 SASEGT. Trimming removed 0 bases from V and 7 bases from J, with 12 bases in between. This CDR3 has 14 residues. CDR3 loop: CASSEAGQGFGYTF. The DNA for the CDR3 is TGTGCCAGCAGTGAAGCGGGGCAGGGTTTTGGCTACACCTTC.

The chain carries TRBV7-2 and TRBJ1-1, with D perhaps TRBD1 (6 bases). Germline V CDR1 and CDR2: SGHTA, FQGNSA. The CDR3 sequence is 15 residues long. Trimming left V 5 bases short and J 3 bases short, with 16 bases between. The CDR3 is CASSTQTGTYTEAFF. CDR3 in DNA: TGTGCCAGCAGCACTCAAACAGGGACCTACACTGAAGCTTTCTTT.

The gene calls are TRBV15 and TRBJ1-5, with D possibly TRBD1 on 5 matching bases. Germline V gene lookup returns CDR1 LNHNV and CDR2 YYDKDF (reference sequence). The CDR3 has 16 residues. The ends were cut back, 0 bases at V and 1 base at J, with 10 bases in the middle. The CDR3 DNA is TGTGCCACCAGCAGAGATTTGGGGACGAGCAATCAGCCCCAGCATTTT. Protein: CATSRDLGTSNQPQHF. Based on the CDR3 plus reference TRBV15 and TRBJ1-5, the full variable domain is DAMVIQNPRYQVTQFGKPVTLSCSQTLNHNVMYWYQQKSSQAPKLLFHYYDKDFNNEADTPDNFQSRRPNTSFCFLDIRSPGLGDTAMYLCATSRDLGTSNQPQHFGDGTRLSIL.

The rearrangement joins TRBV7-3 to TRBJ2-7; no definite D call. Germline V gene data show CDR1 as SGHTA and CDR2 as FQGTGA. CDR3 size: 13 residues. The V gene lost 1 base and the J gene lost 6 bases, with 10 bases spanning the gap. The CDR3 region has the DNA TGTGCCAGCAGCTTAAGTGGGATGCCCGAGCAGTACTTC. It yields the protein CASSLSGMPEQYF. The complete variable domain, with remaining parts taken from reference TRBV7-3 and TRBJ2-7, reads GAGVSQTPSNKVTEKGKYVELRCDPISGHTALYWYRQSLGQGPEFLIYFQGTGAADDSGLPNDRFFAVRPEGSVSTLKIQRTERGDSAVYLCASSLSGMPEQYFGPGTRLTVT.

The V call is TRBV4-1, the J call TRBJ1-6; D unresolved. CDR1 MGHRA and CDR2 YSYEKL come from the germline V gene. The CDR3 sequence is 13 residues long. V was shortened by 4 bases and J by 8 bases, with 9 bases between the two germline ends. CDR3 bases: TGCGCCAGCAGCCCCGGACCGGATTCACCCCTCCACTTT. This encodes CASSPGPDSPLHF.

In DNA form, the CDR3 reads TGTGCCAGCAGCAGCGACGGGACCTACGAGCAGTACTTC. Translating it yields CASSSDGTYEQYF. The chain uses TRBV6-5 and TRBJ2-7, with D perhaps TRBD2 (5 bases). Looked up from germline, CDR1 is MNHEY and CDR2 is SVGAGI. The ends were cut back, 6 bases at V and 2 bases at J, with 11 bases in the middle. The length of the CDR3 is 13 residues.

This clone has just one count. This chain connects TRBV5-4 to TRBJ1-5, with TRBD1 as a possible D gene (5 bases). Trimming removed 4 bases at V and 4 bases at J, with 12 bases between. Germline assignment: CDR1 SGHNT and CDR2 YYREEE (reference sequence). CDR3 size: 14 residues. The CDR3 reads CASSQGLGNQPQHF. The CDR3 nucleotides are TGTGCCAGCAGCCAGGGACTAGGTAATCAGCCCCAGCATTTT.

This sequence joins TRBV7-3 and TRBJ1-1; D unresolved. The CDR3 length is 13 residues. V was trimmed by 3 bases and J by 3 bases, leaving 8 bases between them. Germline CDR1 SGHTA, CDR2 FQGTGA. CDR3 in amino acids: CASSFDGYTEAFF. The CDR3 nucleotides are TGTGCCAGCAGCTTCGATGGGTACACTGAAGCTTTCTTT.

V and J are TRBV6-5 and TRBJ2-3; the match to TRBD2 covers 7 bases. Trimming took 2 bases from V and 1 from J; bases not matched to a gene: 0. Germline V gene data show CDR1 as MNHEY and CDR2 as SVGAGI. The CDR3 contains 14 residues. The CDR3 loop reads CASSYGGGTDTQYF. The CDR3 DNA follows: TGTGCCAGCAGTTACGGGGGGGGCACAGATACGCAGTATTTT.

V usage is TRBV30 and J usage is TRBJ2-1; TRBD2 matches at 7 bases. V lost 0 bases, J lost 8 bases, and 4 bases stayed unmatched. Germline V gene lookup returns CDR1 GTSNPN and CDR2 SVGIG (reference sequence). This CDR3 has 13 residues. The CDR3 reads CAWSVGGVYEQFF. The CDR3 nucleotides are TGTGCCTGGAGTGTGGGAGGGGTGTATGAGCAGTTCTTC.

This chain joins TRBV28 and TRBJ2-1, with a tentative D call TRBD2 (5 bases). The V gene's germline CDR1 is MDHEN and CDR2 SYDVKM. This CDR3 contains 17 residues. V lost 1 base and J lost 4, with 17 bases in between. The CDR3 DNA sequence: TGTGCCAGCAGTTTATCAAGAGGACTCGGAAAATACAATGAGCAGTTCTTC. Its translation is CASSLSRGLGKYNEQFF.

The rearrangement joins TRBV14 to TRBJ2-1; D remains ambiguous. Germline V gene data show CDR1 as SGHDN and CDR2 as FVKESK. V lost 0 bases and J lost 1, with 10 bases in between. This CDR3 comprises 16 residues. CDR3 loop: CASSQDPSISYNEQFF. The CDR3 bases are TGTGCCAGCAGCCAAGATCCCTCCATATCCTACAATGAGCAGTTCTTC.

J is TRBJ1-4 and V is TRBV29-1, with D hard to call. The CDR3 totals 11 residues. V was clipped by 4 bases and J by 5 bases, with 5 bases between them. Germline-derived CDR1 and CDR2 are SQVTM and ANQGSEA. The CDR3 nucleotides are TGCAGCGTTGGACTGAATGAAAAACTGTTTTTT. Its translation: CSVGLNEKLFF.

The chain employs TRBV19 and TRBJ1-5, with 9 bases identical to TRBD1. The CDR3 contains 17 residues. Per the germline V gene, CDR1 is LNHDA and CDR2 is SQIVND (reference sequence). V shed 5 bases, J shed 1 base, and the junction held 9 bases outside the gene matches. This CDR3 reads CASSVYRGQKSNQPQHF. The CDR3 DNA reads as TGTGCCAGTAGTGTGTACAGGGGGCAGAAGAGCAATCAGCCCCAGCATTTT.

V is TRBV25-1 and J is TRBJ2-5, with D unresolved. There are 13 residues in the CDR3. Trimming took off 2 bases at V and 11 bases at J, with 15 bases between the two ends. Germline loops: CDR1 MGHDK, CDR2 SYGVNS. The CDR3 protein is CASSERPEYPQYF. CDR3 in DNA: TGTGCCAGCAGTGAACGGCCGGAGTACCCTCAGTACTTC.

This CDR3 is CASSSSLGSVGYTF. CDR3 bases: TGTGCCAGCAGCTCATCGCTGGGCTCGGTTGGCTACACCTTC. V and J are TRBV28 and TRBJ1-2; D remains unclear. Trimming cost V 6 bases and J 7 bases, with 18 bases left between them. Germline-derived CDR1 and CDR2 are MDHEN and SYDVKM. This CDR3 is built from 14 residues.

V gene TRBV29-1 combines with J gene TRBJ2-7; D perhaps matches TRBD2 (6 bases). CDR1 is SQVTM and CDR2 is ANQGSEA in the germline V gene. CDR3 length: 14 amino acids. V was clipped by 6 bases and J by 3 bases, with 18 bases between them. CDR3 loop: CSVRGAGRIYEQYF. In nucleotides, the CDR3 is TGCAGCGTACGTGGGGCGGGGAGAATCTACGAGCAGTACTTC.

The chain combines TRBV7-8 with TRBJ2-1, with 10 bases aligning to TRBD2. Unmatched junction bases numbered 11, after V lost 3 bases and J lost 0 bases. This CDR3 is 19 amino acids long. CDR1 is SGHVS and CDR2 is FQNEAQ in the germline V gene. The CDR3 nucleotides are TGTGCCAGCAGCTTGCCCGGGACTAGCGCACTAAGCTCCTACAATGAGCAGTTCTTC. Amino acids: CASSLPGTSALSSYNEQFF.

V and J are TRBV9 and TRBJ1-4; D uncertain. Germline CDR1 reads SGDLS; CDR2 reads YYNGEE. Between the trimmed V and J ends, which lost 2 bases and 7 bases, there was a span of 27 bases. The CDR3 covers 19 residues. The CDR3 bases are TGTGCCAGCAGCGTTAAAGAAGGGTGGTACGGAGAGGGTCGTGAAAAACTGTTTTTT. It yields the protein CASSVKEGWYGEGREKLFF.

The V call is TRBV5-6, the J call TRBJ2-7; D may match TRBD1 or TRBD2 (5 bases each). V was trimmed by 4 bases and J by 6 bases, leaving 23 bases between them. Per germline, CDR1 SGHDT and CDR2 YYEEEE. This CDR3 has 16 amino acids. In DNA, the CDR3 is TGTGCCAGCAGCGGGGGAAGACTGATTCTACGCTCCGAGCAGTACTTC. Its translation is CASSGGRLILRSEQYF.

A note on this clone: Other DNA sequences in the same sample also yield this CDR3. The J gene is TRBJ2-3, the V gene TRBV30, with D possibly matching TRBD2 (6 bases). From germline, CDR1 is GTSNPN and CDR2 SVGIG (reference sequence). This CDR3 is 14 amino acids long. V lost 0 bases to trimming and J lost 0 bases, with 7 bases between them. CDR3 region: CAWSVGGSTDTQYF. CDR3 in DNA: TGTGCCTGGAGTGTAGGAGGGAGCACAGATACGCAGTATTTT.

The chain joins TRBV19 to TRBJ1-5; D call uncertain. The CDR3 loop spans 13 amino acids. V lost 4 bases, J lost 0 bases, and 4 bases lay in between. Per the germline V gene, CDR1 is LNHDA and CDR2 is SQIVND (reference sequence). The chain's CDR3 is CASSRSSNQPQHF. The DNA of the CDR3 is TGTGCCAGTAGTAGGAGTAGCAATCAGCCCCAGCATTTT.

The CDR3 sequence is CASSLRTGPLGTPNEKLFF. Written as DNA, the CDR3 is TGTGCCAGCAGCTTAAGGACAGGGCCCCTGGGCACTCCTAATGAAAAACTGTTTTTT. This rearrangement joins TRBV7-9 to TRBJ1-4; 8 bases are a match to TRBD1. The CDR3 has 19 amino acids. The V gene's germline CDR1 is SEHNR and CDR2 FQNEAQ (reference sequence). The trim removed 2 bases at V and 3 bases at J, leaving 14 bases unmatched.

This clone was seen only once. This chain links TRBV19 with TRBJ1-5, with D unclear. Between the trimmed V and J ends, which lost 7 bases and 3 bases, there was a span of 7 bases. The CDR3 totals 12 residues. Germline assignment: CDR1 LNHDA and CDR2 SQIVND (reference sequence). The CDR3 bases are TGTGCCAGTAACGTATACAATCAGCCCCAGCATTTT. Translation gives CASNVYNQPQHF.